Listed below are T cell receptor beta chains from one sample, sequenced in a study of T cell responses to AZD1222 COVID-19 vaccine. Method: immunoSEQ multiplex PCR; TCRdb's copy keeps in-frame clones and lacks some. The sample has approximately 160,000 clones, about 90% seen once. Sequenced material: peripheral blood, taken on day 0 of AZD1222 vaccination. All receptors derive from an adult in good health. Each CDR3 is given without its conserved first and last residue. Fields, in order: CDR3 protein, CDR3 length, V gene, J gene.

CDR3aa: ASSLGAGPPTDTQY
len: 14
v_gene: TRBV7-3
j_gene: TRBJ2-3

CDR3aa: ASSPQGGLTNEKLF
len: 14
v_gene: TRBV18
j_gene: TRBJ1-4

CDR3aa: ASSEKSGPGNNEQF
len: 14
v_gene: TRBV9
j_gene: TRBJ2-1

CDR3aa: ASSLARRGWRQPQH
len: 14
v_gene: TRBV5-1
j_gene: TRBJ1-5

CDR3aa: ASSQYSGVYEQY
len: 12
v_gene: TRBV4-1
j_gene: TRBJ2-7

CDR3aa: ASSPSGATNEKLF
len: 13
v_gene: TRBV4-3
j_gene: TRBJ1-4

CDR3aa: ASSQGESNGYT
len: 11
v_gene: TRBV3-1/TRBV3-2
j_gene: TRBJ1-2

CDR3aa: ASSLQGRNEKLF
len: 12
v_gene: TRBV13
j_gene: TRBJ1-4

CDR3aa: ASSESQGVDYGYT
len: 13
v_gene: TRBV6-1
j_gene: TRBJ1-2

CDR3aa: ASSLDGSTVYGYT
len: 13
v_gene: TRBV5-4
j_gene: TRBJ1-2

CDR3aa: ASSPTWTFYEQY
len: 12
v_gene: TRBV6-5
j_gene: TRBJ2-7

CDR3aa: ASRQGYGYT
len: 9
v_gene: TRBV6-5
j_gene: TRBJ1-2

CDR3aa: ASSLFASEKLF
len: 11
v_gene: TRBV5-5
j_gene: TRBJ1-4

CDR3aa: ASSGILAGNEQF
len: 12
v_gene: TRBV2
j_gene: TRBJ2-1

CDR3aa: ASNSWTGRNEKLF
len: 13
v_gene: TRBV19
j_gene: TRBJ1-4

CDR3aa: ASIASWQLEYGYT
len: 13
v_gene: TRBV19
j_gene: TRBJ1-2

CDR3aa: ASSLGTSGLPYEQY
len: 14
v_gene: TRBV5-1
j_gene: TRBJ2-7

CDR3aa: ASSGSYMSGRKSYNEQF
len: 17
v_gene: TRBV9
j_gene: TRBJ2-1

CDR3aa: ASKGDRAYNEQF
len: 12
v_gene: TRBV19
j_gene: TRBJ2-1

CDR3aa: ASSYLPQKTAQY
len: 12
v_gene: TRBV6-2/TRBV6-3
j_gene: TRBJ2-5

CDR3aa: ASKGNGWAGEKLF
len: 13
v_gene: TRBV27
j_gene: TRBJ1-4

CDR3aa: ASSFYEGGAF
len: 10
v_gene: TRBV28
j_gene: TRBJ1-1

CDR3aa: ASSSPRGLGDTMNGYT
len: 16
v_gene: TRBV27
j_gene: TRBJ1-2

CDR3aa: ASSSGTGATYEQY
len: 13
v_gene: TRBV28
j_gene: TRBJ2-7

CDR3aa: ASSIIGDRYEQY
len: 12
v_gene: TRBV19
j_gene: TRBJ2-7

CDR3aa: ASSSSTPEQF
len: 10
v_gene: TRBV12-3/TRBV12-4
j_gene: TRBJ2-1

CDR3aa: ASSDPSSGDEAF
len: 12
v_gene: TRBV9
j_gene: TRBJ1-1

CDR3aa: SASTSGRAGVINEQF
len: 15
v_gene: TRBV20-1
j_gene: TRBJ2-1

CDR3aa: ASSQRRAGTSVYNEQF
len: 16
v_gene: TRBV7-8
j_gene: TRBJ2-1